The rows below give T cell receptor beta chains drawn from one sample of a study of T-cell reconstitution after alpha-beta-depleted transplantation in children. One entry per CDR3 protein results from TCRdb running MiXCR on the PCR reads. The sample contains fewer than 750,000 distinct CDR3 sequences, 25% to 30% of which appear only once. This specimen was PBMCs, taken before TCRalphabeta/CD19-depleted stem cell transplant. These TCRs come from a boy under two years old with Wiskott-Aldrich syndrome, due to receive a stem cell transplant. The CDR3 runs from the conserved cysteine through the conserved F or W. A D gene is named only where the DNA matches it firmly. Where a row states a size, it is once, few, many or the class of an expanded clone; other rows omit it.

>-|-|TRBJ2-2|TRBV5-1|18
CASKRTFSGGSNTGELFF
TGCGCCAGCAAAAGGACGTTTTCTGGGGGGTCCAACACCGGGGAGCTGTTTTTT
>few|-|TRBJ1-5|TRBV7-2|12
CASSTADGPQHF
TGTGCCAGCTCAACAGCCGACGGTCCCCAGCATTTT
>once|TRBD2|TRBJ2-1|TRBV15|17
CATQGLAGGSSYNEQFF
TGTGCCACCCAGGGACTAGCGGGAGGGAGCTCCTACAATGAGCAGTTCTTC
>-|-|TRBJ2-7|TRBV21-1|14
CASSKDRVTYEQYF
TGTGCCAGCAGCAAGGACAGGGTGACCTACGAGCAGTACTTC
>few|TRBD2|TRBJ2-3|TRBV7-9|15
CASSLEGGAVDTQYF
TGTGCCAGCAGCTTAGAGGGAGGGGCGGTAGATACGCAGTATTTT
>many|-|TRBJ2-5|TRBV10-3|14
CAIAAGTPAETQYF
TGTGCCATCGCTGCCGGGACCCCTGCAGAGACCCAGTACTTC
>once|-|TRBJ2-7|TRBV18|11
CASSDLEEQYF
TGTGCCAGCTCAGACTTGGAGGAGCAGTACTTC
>-|TRBD2|TRBJ2-1|TRBV5-1|15
CASSSREGPYNEQFF
TGCGCCAGCAGCTCACGGGAGGGCCCCTACAATGAGCAGTTCTTC
>-|TRBD2|TRBJ2-3|TRBV24-1|18
CATSDWTSGRASTDTQYF
TGTGCCACCAGTGATTGGACTAGCGGGAGGGCTAGCACAGATACGCAGTATTTT
>few|-|TRBJ2-7|TRBV27|15
CASSLRTDPGYEQYF
TGTGCCAGCAGCCTACGGACGGACCCGGGCTACGAGCAGTACTTC
>few|-|TRBJ1-1|TRBV6-5|13
CASRPGLNTEAFF
TGTGCCAGCAGGCCCGGGTTGAACACTGAAGCTTTCTTT
>few|-|TRBJ2-1|TRBV10-3|16
CAISESIGSSYNEQFF
TGTGCCATCAGTGAGTCGATTGGGAGCTCCTACAATGAGCAGTTCTTC
>-|-|TRBJ2-5|TRBV27|15
CASRRAGGYQETQYF
TGTGCCAGCAGGCGGGCTGGGGGGTACCAAGAGACCCAGTACTTC
>-|-|TRBJ2-3|TRBV7-2|16
CASSLIRSSSTDTQYF
TGTGCCAGCAGCTTAATTCGGTCATCTAGCACAGATACGCAGTATTTT
>few|-|TRBJ2-1|TRBV4-1|16
CASSQTIGGGYNEQFF
TGCGCCAGCAGCCAGACGATAGGAGGAGGGTACAATGAGCAGTTCTTC
>-|TRBD2|TRBJ2-1|TRBV2|14
CASSGGGINNEQFF
TGTGCCAGCAGTGGCGGGGGAATTAACAATGAGCAGTTCTTC
>few|-|TRBJ2-1|TRBV2|17
CASSEAYSRRVYNEQFF
TGTGCCAGCAGTGAAGCATACTCGCGGCGGGTCTACAATGAGCAGTTCTTC
>-|-|TRBJ2-1|TRBV5-1|15
CASRLGGTAYNEQFF
TGCGCCAGCAGGCTCGGCGGGACAGCTTACAATGAGCAGTTCTTC
>-|-|TRBJ1-1|TRBV12-3/TRBV12-4|15
CASSHPQGRNTEAFF
TGTGCCAGCAGTCACCCACAGGGACGGAACACTGAAGCTTTCTTT
>few|-|TRBJ1-6|TRBV20-1|13
CSASAQAKYPLHF
TGCAGTGCTAGTGCCCAGGCCAAGTATCCCCTCCACTTT
>-|TRBD2|TRBJ2-7|TRBV2|14
CASSALAGGGEQYF
TGTGCCAGCAGCGCACTAGCGGGAGGTGGCGAGCAGTACTTC
>few|TRBD2|TRBJ2-2|TRBV6-1|15
CASSPSGRASGELFF
TGTGCCAGCAGCCCTAGCGGGAGGGCCTCTGGGGAGCTGTTTTTT
>-|TRBD2|TRBJ2-2|TRBV5-1|14
CASSLGLAIGELFF
TGCGCCAGCAGCTTGGGACTAGCGATCGGGGAGCTGTTTTTT
>few|TRBD2|TRBJ2-1|TRBV4-1|21
CASSQDRPGTSGFSSYNEQFF
TGCGCCAGCAGCCAAGATCGACCCGGGACTAGCGGGTTTAGCTCCTACAATGAGCAGTTCTTC
>few|-|TRBJ2-3|TRBV20-1|14
CSARDRQRTDTQYF
TGCAGTGCTAGAGACCGGCAGCGCACAGATACGCAGTATTTT
>-|-|TRBJ2-3|TRBV20-1|12
CSASPLPDTQYF
TGCAGTGCTAGTCCTCTCCCAGATACGCAGTATTTT
>few|TRBD1|TRBJ1-1|TRBV3-1|13
CASSHRTGGEAFF
TGTGCCAGCAGCCACAGGACAGGCGGTGAAGCTTTCTTT
>-|-|TRBJ2-3|TRBV20-1|13
CSARRQGMNTQYF
TGCAGTGCTAGGCGTCAGGGAATGAATACGCAGTATTTT
>-|-|TRBJ1-2|TRBV7-9|13
CASSSVGSYGYTF
TGTGCCAGCAGCTCTGTGGGGTCCTATGGCTACACCTTC
>-|-|TRBJ2-5|TRBV5-1|14
CASSLAGFQETQYF
TGCGCCAGCAGCTTGGCAGGTTTTCAGGAGACCCAGTACTTC
>-|-|TRBJ2-5|TRBV5-1|15
CASSLNLGGQETQYF
TGCGCCAGCAGCTTGAACCTAGGAGGGCAAGAGACCCAGTACTTC
>-|-|TRBJ1-4|TRBV28|15
CASSLRPGPNEKLFF
TGTGCCAGCAGTTTACGTCCAGGGCCTAATGAAAAACTGTTTTTT
>few|-|TRBJ2-1|TRBV5-1|17
CASSSPLMGGSYNEQFF
TGCGCCAGCAGCTCGCCCTTGATGGGAGGCTCCTACAATGAGCAGTTCTTC
>few|-|TRBJ2-5|TRBV7-2|16
CASSLKTGDLKETQYF
TGTGCCAGCAGCTTAAAGACCGGGGACTTGAAAGAGACCCAGTACTTC
>-|-|TRBJ2-5|TRBV10-2|14
CASSERGLGETQYF
TGCGCCAGCAGTGAGAGAGGACTCGGGGAGACCCAGTACTTC
>-|-|TRBJ1-1|TRBV6-5|15
CASSYSPQVWGEAFF
TGTGCCAGCAGTTACTCGCCCCAGGTCTGGGGTGAAGCTTTCTTT
>-|TRBD1|TRBJ1-5|TRBV5-6|15
CASSLRDSRNQPQHF
TGTGCCAGCAGCTTGAGGGACAGTCGCAATCAGCCCCAGCATTTT
>-|TRBD2|TRBJ2-1|TRBV20-1|14
CSASPGLVENEQFF
TGCAGTGCTTCACCGGGACTAGTGGAAAATGAGCAGTTCTTC